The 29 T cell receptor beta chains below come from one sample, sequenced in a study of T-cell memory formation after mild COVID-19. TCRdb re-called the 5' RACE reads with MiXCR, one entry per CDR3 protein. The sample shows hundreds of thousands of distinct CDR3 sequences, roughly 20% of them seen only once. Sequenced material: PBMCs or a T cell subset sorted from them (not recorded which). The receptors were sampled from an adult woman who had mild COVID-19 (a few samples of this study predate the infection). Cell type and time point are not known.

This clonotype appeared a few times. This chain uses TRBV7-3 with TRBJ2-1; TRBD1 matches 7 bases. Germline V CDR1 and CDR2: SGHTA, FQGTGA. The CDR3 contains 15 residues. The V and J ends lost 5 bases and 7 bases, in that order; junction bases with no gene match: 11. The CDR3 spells CASSHDRAGHNEQFF. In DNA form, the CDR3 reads TGTGCCAGCAGCCATGACAGGGCAGGTCATAATGAGCAGTTCTTC. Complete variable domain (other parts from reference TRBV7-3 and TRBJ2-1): GAGVSQTPSNKVTEKGKYVELRCDPISGHTALYWYRQSLGQGPEFLIYFQGTGAADDSGLPNDRFFAVRPEGSVSTLKIQRTERGDSAVYLCASSHDRAGHNEQFFGPGTRLTVL.

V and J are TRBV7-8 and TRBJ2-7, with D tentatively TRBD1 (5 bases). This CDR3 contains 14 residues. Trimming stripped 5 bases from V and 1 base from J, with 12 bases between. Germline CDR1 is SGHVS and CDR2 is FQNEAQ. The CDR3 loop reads CASSPRVGSYEQYF. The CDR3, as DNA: TGTGCCAGCAGCCCCAGGGTAGGATCCTACGAGCAGTACTTC.

For the CDR3, the DNA is TGTGCCAGCAGCGGAGCAGATACGCAGTATTTT. It yields the protein CASSGADTQYF. This chain joins TRBV9 and TRBJ2-3, with unresolved D. The V gene's germline CDR1 is SGDLS and CDR2 YYNGEE. The CDR3 spans 11 residues. Trimming cost V 3 bases and J 4 bases, with 3 bases left between them.

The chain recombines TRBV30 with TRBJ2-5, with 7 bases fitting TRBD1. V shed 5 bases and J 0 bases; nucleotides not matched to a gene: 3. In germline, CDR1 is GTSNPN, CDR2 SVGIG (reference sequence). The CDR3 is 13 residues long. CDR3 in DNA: TGTGCCTGGGGCAGGGGGTACCAAGAGACCCAGTACTTC. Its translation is CAWGRGYQETQYF.

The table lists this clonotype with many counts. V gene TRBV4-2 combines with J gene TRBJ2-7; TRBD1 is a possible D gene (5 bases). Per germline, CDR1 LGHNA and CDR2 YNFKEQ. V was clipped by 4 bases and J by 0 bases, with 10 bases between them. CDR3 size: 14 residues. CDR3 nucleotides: TGTGCCAGCAGCCCAGGGTCGGGCTCCTACGAGCAGTACTTC. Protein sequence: CASSPGSGSYEQYF.

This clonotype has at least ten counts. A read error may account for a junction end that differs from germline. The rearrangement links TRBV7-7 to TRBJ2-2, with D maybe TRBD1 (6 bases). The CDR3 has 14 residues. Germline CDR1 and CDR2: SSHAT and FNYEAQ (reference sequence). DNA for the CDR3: TGTGCTAGCAGTCCGGACAGCCTCTCCGGGGAGCTGTTTTTT. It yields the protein CASSPDSLSGELFF.

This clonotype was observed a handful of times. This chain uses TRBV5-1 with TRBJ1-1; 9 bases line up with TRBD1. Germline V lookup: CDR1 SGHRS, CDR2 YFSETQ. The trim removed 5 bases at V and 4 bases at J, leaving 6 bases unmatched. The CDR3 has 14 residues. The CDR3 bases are TGCGCCAGCAGAAGTGGACAGGGGCCCACTGAAGCTTTCTTT. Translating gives CASRSGQGPTEAFF. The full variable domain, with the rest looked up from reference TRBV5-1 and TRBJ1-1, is KAGVTQTPRYLIKTRGQQVTLSCSPISGHRSVSWYQQTPGQGLQFLFEYFSETQRNKGNFPGRFSGRQFSNSRSEMNVSTLELGDSALYLCASRSGQGPTEAFFGQGTRLTVV.

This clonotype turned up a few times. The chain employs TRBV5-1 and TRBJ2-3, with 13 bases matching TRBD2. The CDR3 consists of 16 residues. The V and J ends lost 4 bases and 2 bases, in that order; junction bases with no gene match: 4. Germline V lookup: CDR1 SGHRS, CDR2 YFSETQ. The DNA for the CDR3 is TGCGCCAGCAGCGTGACTAGCGGGGGGAACACAGATACGCAGTATTTT. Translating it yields CASSVTSGGNTDTQYF.

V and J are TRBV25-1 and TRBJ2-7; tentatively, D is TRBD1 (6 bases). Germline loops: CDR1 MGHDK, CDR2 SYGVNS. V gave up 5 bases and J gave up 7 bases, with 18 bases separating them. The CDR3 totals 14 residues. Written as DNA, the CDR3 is TGTGCCAGCAGTATACCGGGACAACCTTCGGAGCAGTACTTC. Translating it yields CASSIPGQPSEQYF.

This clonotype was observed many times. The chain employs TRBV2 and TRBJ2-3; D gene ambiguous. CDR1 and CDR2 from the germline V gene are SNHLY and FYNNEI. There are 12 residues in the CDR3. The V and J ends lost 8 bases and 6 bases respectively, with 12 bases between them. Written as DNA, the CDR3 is TGTGCCAGCGGGCAACGTCCGGATACGCAGTATTTT. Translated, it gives CASGQRPDTQYF.

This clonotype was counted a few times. The CDR3 loop is CASSNTGGAFF. DNA of the CDR3: TGTGCCAGCAGCAATACAGGGGGGGCTTTCTTT. The J gene is TRBJ1-1, the V gene TRBV11-3; 8 bases are a match to TRBD1. The CDR3 covers 11 residues. V lost 5 bases, J lost 11 bases, and 4 bases stayed unmatched. Germline CDR1 reads SGHNT; CDR2 reads YENEEA.

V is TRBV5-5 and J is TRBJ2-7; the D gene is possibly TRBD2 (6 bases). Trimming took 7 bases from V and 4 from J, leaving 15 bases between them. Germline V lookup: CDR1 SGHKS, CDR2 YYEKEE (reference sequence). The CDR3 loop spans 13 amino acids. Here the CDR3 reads CASEMGGSYEQYF. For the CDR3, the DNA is TGTGCCAGCGAAATGGGGGGTAGTTACGAGCAGTACTTC.

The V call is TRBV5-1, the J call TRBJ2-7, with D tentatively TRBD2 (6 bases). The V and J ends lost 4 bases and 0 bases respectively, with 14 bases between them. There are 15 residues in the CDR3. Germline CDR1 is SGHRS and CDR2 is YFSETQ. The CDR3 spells CASSNRDSHSYEQYF. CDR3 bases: TGCGCCAGCAGCAACCGGGACTCTCACTCCTACGAGCAGTACTTC.

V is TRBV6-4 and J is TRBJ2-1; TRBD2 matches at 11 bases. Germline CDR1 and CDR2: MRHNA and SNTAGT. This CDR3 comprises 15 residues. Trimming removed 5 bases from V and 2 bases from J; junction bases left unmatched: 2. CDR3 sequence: CASSRLAGPYNEQFF. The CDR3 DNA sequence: TGTGCCAGCAGTAGACTAGCGGGACCCTACAATGAGCAGTTCTTC.

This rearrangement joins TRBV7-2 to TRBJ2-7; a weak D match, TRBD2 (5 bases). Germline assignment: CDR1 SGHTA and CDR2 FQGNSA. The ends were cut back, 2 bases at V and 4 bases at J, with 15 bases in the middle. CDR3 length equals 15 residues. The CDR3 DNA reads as TGTGCCAGCAGCTTACGGCGAGCGGAACCTTACGAGCAGTACTTC. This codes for CASSLRRAEPYEQYF. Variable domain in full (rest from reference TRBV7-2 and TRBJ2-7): GAGVSQSPSNKVTEKGKDVELRCDPISGHTALYWYRQSLGQGLEFLIYFQGNSAPDKSGLPSDRFSAERTGGSVSTLTIQRTQQEDSAVYLCASSLRRAEPYEQYFGPGTRLTVT.

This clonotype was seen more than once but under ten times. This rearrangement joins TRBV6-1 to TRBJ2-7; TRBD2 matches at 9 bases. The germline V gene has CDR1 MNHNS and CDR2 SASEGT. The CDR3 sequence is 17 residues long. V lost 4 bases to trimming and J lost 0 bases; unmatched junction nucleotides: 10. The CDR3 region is CASSGSSGTRISYEQYF. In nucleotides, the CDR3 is TGTGCCAGCAGTGGCTCTAGCGGGACAAGAATCTCCTACGAGCAGTACTTC.

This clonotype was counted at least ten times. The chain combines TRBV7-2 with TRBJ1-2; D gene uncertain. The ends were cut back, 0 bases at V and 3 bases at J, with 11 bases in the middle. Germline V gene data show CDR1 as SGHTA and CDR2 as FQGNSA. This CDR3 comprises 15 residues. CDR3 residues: CASSLAFTQDYGYTF. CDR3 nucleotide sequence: TGTGCCAGCAGCTTAGCTTTCACCCAAGACTATGGCTACACCTTC.

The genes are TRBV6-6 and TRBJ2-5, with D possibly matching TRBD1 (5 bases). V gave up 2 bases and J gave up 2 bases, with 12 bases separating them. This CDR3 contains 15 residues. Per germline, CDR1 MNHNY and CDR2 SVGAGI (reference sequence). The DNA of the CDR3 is TGTGCCAGCAGTTACGGCGGACACAGACAAGAGACCCAGTACTTC. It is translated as CASSYGGHRQETQYF.

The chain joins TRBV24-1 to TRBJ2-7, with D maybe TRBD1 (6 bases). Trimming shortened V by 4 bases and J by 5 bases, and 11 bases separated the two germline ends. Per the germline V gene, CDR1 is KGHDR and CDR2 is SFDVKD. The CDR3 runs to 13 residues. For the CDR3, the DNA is TGTGCCACCAGTGACCAGGGGTATGACGAGCAGTACTTC. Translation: CATSDQGYDEQYF.

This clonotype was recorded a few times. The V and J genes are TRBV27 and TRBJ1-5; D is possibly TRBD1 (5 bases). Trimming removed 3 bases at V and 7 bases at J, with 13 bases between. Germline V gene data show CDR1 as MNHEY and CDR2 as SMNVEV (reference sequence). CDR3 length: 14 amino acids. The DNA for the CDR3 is TGTGCCAGCAGTTTGCGGGGGAGTTCGCAGCCCCAGCATTTT. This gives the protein CASSLRGSSQPQHF.

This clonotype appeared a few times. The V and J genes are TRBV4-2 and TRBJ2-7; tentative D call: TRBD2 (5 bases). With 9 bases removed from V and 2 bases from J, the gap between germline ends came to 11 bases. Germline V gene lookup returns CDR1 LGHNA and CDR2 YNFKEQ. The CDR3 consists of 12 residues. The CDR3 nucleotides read TGTGCCAGTTTAAGCGGAACCTACGAGCAGTACTTC. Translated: CASLSGTYEQYF.

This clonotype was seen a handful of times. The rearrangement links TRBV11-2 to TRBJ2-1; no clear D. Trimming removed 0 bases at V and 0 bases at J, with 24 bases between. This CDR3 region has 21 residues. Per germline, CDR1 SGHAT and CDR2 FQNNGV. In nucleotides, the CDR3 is TGTGCCAGCAGCTTAGATCGGCGGCTACAACTTACCTACAGCTCCTACAATGAGCAGTTCTTC. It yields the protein CASSLDRRLQLTYSSYNEQFF.

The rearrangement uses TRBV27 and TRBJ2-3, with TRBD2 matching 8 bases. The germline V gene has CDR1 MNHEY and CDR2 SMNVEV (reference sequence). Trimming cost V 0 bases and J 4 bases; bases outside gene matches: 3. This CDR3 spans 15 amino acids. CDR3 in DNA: TGTGCCAGCAGTTTATCCGGACTAGCTGCAGATACGCAGTATTTT. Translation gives CASSLSGLAADTQYF.

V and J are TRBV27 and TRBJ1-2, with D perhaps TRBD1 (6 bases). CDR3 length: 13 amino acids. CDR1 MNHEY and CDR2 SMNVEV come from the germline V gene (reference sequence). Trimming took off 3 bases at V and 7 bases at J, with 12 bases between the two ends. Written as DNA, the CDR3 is TGTGCCAGCAGTTTCGTAGGGGGGCCTGGCTACACCTTC. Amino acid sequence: CASSFVGGPGYTF.

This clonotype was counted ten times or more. As DNA, the CDR3 is TGTGCCAGCAGCCAAGATTTTTGGACAGCGAACACTGAAGCTTTCTTT. Amino acids: CASSQDFWTANTEAFF. The chain carries TRBV3-1 and TRBJ1-1; perhaps TRBD1 as D (6 bases). This CDR3 region has 16 residues. The germline V gene has CDR1 LGHDT and CDR2 YNNKEL (reference sequence). Trimming took 0 bases from V and 1 from J, leaving 12 bases between them.

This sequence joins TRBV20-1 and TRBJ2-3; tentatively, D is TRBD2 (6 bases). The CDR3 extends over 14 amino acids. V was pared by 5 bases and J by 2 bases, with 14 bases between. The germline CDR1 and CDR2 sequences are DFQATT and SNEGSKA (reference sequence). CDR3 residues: CSAFPGRNTDTQYF. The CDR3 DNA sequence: TGCAGTGCTTTTCCCGGGAGAAACACAGATACGCAGTATTTT.

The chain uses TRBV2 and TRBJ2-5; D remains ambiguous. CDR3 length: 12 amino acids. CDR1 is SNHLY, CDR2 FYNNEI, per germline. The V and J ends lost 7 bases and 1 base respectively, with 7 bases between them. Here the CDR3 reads CASKAVQETQYF. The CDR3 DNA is TGTGCCAGCAAGGCGGTCCAAGAGACCCAGTACTTC. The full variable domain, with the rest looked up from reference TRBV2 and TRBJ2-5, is EPEVTQTPSHQVTQMGQEVILRCVPISNHLYFYWYRQILGQKVEFLVSFYNNEISEKSEIFDDQFSVERPDGSNFTLKIRSTKLEDSAMYFCASKAVQETQYFGPGTRLLVL.

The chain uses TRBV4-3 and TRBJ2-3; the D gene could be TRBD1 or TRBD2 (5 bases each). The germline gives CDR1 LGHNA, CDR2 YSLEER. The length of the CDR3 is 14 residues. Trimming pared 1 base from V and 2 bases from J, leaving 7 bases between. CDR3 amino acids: CASSQGDPTDTQYF. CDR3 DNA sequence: TGCGCCAGCAGCCAAGGGGACCCCACAGATACGCAGTATTTT.

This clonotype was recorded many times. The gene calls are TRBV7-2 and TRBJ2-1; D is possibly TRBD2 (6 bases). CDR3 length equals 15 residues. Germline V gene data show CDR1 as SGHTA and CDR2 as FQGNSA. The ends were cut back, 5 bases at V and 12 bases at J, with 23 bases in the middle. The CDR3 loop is CASSTTSSAPSGQFF. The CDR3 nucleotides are TGTGCCAGCAGCACGACTAGTTCCGCCCCATCTGGGCAGTTCTTC. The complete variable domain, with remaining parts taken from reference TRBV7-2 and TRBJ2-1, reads GAGVSQSPSNKVTEKGKDVELRCDPISGHTALYWYRQSLGQGLEFLIYFQGNSAPDKSGLPSDRFSAERTGGSVSTLTIQRTQQEDSAVYLCASSTTSSAPSGQFFGPGTRLTVL.